What follows are 30 T cell receptor beta chains derived from one specimen sequenced in a study of shared clonotypes between healthy human individuals. Here immunoSEQ multiplex PCR was the method, and the copy in TCRdb shows in-frame clones only, minus some. The sample comprises some 1.1 million clones, 70% to 85% of which are singletons, and almost 0.9% rests with the top ten. Sequenced: memory CD4+ T cells from PBMCs. Subset in this sample: CD45RA-negative fraction. These receptors all come from a man aged 18 to 29 in good health. Some clones in this sample may be carry-over from other donors' samples.

Remarks on this clone: The sample carries other DNA sequences with the same CDR3. V usage is TRBV25-1 and J usage is TRBJ2-3; D remains ambiguous. Germline assignment: CDR1 MGHDK and CDR2 SYGVNS. The V gene lost 6 bases and the J gene lost 0 bases, with 4 bases spanning the gap. The CDR3 has 12 amino acids. CDR3 amino acids: CASRGSTDTQYF. The CDR3 region has the DNA TGTGCCAGCAGAGGGAGCACAGATACGCAGTATTTT.

In this sample, this clone turned up many times. The chain couples TRBV27 to TRBJ1-5, with D unclear. The V end was cut by 2 bases, the J end by 0 bases, with 11 bases between. The CDR3 totals 16 residues. Germline V gives CDR1 MNHEY, CDR2 SMNVEV (reference sequence). DNA of the CDR3: TGTGCCAGCAGTTTACCCTTCTTGTTTAGCAATCAGCCCCAGCATTTT. Its protein is CASSLPFLFSNQPQHF.

This clone has just one count. One base separates it from a far larger clone, so it is likely a read error. In the same sample, other DNA sequences code for this CDR3. This chain uses TRBV2 with TRBJ2-7; D may correspond to TRBD1 or TRBD2 (5 bases each). CDR1 is SNHLY and CDR2 is FYNNEI in the germline V gene. The CDR3 is 13 residues long. CDR3 nucleotides: TGCGCCACGTTCGGGACGCCAGAGTACGAGCAGTACTTC. This codes for CATFGTPEYEQYF.

The sample holds one count of this clone. The chain links TRBV28 to TRBJ2-4; D is unclear. The germline CDR1 and CDR2 sequences are MDHEN and SYDVKM. V lost 3 bases, J lost 3 bases, and 18 bases lay in between. This CDR3 contains 17 residues. CDR3 nucleotides: TGTGCCAGCAGTTTCATGGGAAGGTCCTTTGGCAAAAACATTCAGTACTTC. Its protein is CASSFMGRSFGKNIQYF.

V is TRBV7-8 and J is TRBJ2-3; D may be TRBD1 or TRBD2 (5 bases each). The germline V gene has CDR1 SGHVS and CDR2 FQNEAQ. The V and J ends lost 1 base and 3 bases respectively, with 17 bases between them. This CDR3 spans 17 amino acids. In DNA, the CDR3 is TGTGCCAGCAGCTTAGTCGCTCAGGGAAGAGGGACAGATACGCAGTATTTT. Translated, it gives CASSLVAQGRGTDTQYF. The variable domain in full, completed from reference TRBV7-8 and TRBJ2-3, reads GAGVSQSPRYKVAKRGQDVALRCDPISGHVSLFWYQQALGQGPEFLTYFQNEAQLDKSGLPSDRFFAERPEGSVSTLKIQRTQQEDSAVYLCASSLVAQGRGTDTQYFGPGTRLTVL.

The V gene is TRBV28, the J gene TRBJ2-7; no clear D gene. V lost 5 bases, J lost 4 bases, and 9 bases lay in between. This CDR3 spans 12 amino acids. In germline, CDR1 is MDHEN, CDR2 SYDVKM. CDR3 sequence (DNA): TGTGCCAGCAGTCCGTCCCCGTACGAGCAGTACTTC. This encodes CASSPSPYEQYF.

The chain combines TRBV5-1 with TRBJ1-4; possible D gene TRBD1, 5 bases. Germline CDR1 SGHRS, CDR2 YFSETQ. V dropped 2 bases and J dropped 7 bases, with 18 bases sitting between them. CDR3 size: 16 residues. The CDR3: CASSFGVRGLGEKLFF. The CDR3 coding sequence is TGCGCCAGCAGCTTCGGAGTACGGGGCTTGGGTGAAAAACTGTTTTTT. Full variable domain (rest looked up from reference TRBV5-1 and TRBJ1-4): KAGVTQTPRYLIKTRGQQVTLSCSPISGHRSVSWYQQTPGQGLQFLFEYFSETQRNKGNFPGRFSGRQFSNSRSEMNVSTLELGDSALYLCASSFGVRGLGEKLFFGSGTQLSVL.

The chain carries TRBV28 and TRBJ2-2; 7 bases fit TRBD2. The CDR3 runs to 15 residues. Trimming cost V 6 bases and J 3 bases; bases outside gene matches: 7. In germline, CDR1 is MDHEN, CDR2 SYDVKM. CDR3 residues: CASSPGGAYTGELFF. CDR3 DNA sequence: TGTGCCAGCAGCCCGGGAGGCGCGTACACCGGGGAGCTGTTTTTT.

This clone was counted many times. J is TRBJ1-2 and V is TRBV6-5; D perhaps matches TRBD1 (5 bases). V gave up 7 bases and J gave up 5 bases, with 11 bases separating them. The CDR3 extends over 12 amino acids. CDR1 is MNHEY and CDR2 is SVGAGI in the germline V gene. The CDR3 is CASMGSGYGYTF. As DNA, the CDR3 is TGTGCCAGCATGGGATCAGGGTATGGCTACACCTTC.

The chain employs TRBV25-1 and TRBJ2-1; 9 bases match TRBD1. CDR1 is MGHDK, CDR2 SYGVNS, per germline. V trimming: 6 bases; J trimming: 6 bases; junction bases outside the gene matches: 6. This CDR3 comprises 14 residues. The CDR3 coding sequence is TGTGCCAGCAGGGGGGACAGGGTAAGCAATGAGCAGTTCTTC. It yields the protein CASRGDRVSNEQFF.

V and J are TRBV11-3 and TRBJ2-1; no reliable D call. The CDR3 has 13 residues. CDR1 is SGHNT, CDR2 YENEEA, per germline. Trimming removed 3 bases at V and 2 bases at J, with 5 bases between. CDR3 DNA sequence: TGTGCCAGCAGCTTTTCGCCCTACAATGAGCAGTTCTTC. It translates to CASSFSPYNEQFF.

The chain links TRBV28 to TRBJ2-6, with no clear D. This CDR3 is 16 amino acids long. CDR1 is MDHEN and CDR2 is SYDVKM in the germline V gene. Trimming removed 6 bases at V and 0 bases at J, with 12 bases between. The DNA for the CDR3 is TGTGCCAGCAGCTCAGAATCTGCCTCTGGGGCCAACGTCCTGACTTTC. This sequence encodes CASSSESASGANVLTF.

The chain combines TRBV19 with TRBJ1-3; D not resolved. Germline CDR1 reads LNHDA; CDR2 reads SQIVND (reference sequence). V lost 5 bases and J 1 base, leaving 18 bases between the germline ends. This CDR3 is built from 17 residues. As DNA, the CDR3 is TGTGCCAGTAGTCTATCGGACGGAGGGAGGTCTGGAAACACCATATATTTT. This translates into CASSLSDGGRSGNTIYF.

This clone showed up just a few times. The V gene is TRBV5-1, the J gene TRBJ1-1; D is unresolved. In germline, CDR1 is SGHRS, CDR2 YFSETQ. V was trimmed by 0 bases and J by 1 base, leaving 10 bases between them. The CDR3 runs 15 residues. CDR3 nucleotides: TGCGCCAGCAGCTTGGGTCTGGGTTGGAACACTGAAGCTTTCTTT. It yields the protein CASSLGLGWNTEAFF.

The chain couples TRBV7-9 to TRBJ2-7; 13 bases are a match to TRBD2. The CDR3 is made up of 19 amino acids. V dropped 0 bases and J dropped 1; count of bases not matched to a gene: 9. Germline V lookup: CDR1 SEHNR, CDR2 FQNEAQ (reference sequence). CDR3 nucleotide sequence: TGTGCCAGCAGCTTAGCCAACGGACTAGCGGGAGTAGGGTCCTACGAGCAGTACTTC. It specifies CASSLANGLAGVGSYEQYF.

The chain joins TRBV2 to TRBJ1-5; 9 nucleotides agree with TRBD1. J gave up 7 bases and V 8 bases, and 18 bases lay outside the gene matches. The germline CDR1 and CDR2 sequences are SNHLY and FYNNEI. There are 17 residues in the CDR3. This CDR3 reads CASRTGQGGLSSQPQHF. The DNA of the CDR3 is TGTGCCAGCCGAACGGGACAGGGTGGGCTCAGTAGCCAGCCCCAGCATTTT.

The rearrangement joins TRBV6-1 to TRBJ1-2; D unclear. The germline CDR1 and CDR2 sequences are MNHNS and SASEGT. The CDR3 has 15 residues. Trimming removed 5 bases from V and 7 bases from J, with 20 bases in between. This chain's CDR3 is CASSPSPHATGGYTF. CDR3 DNA sequence: TGTGCCAGCAGTCCAAGTCCCCACGCCACTGGTGGCTACACCTTC.

This clone turned up a few times. The J gene is TRBJ2-3, the V gene TRBV7-2; 9 nucleotides align to TRBD2. V lost 2 bases, J lost 5 bases, and 8 bases stayed unmatched. The germline V gene encodes CDR1 SGHTA and CDR2 FQGNSA. This CDR3 has 16 residues. Here the CDR3 DNA reads TGTGCCAGCAGCTTAACGGCGGGAGGGCCGGGAGATACGCAGTATTTT. It encodes CASSLTAGGPGDTQYF.

The chain couples TRBV5-4 to TRBJ2-3; 8 bases match TRBD2. Unmatched junction bases numbered 7, after V lost 2 bases and J lost 5 bases. This CDR3 is 15 amino acids long. Germline values: CDR1 SGHNT, CDR2 YYREEE (reference sequence). CDR3 residues: CASSFAGGGEDTQYF. The CDR3 DNA sequence: TGTGCCAGCAGCTTCGCGGGAGGAGGAGAAGATACGCAGTATTTT.

This clone was seen a few times. The chain uses TRBV7-3 and TRBJ2-3, with TRBD2 matching over 8 bases. Germline CDR1 is SGHTA and CDR2 is FQGTGA. Trimming cost V 4 bases and J 5 bases; bases outside gene matches: 8. This CDR3 is built from 15 residues. CDR3 loop: CASSSDGRGIDTQYF. CDR3 sequence (DNA): TGTGCCAGCAGCTCCGACGGGAGGGGGATAGATACGCAGTATTTT.

This clone was counted once. The chain links TRBV7-3 to TRBJ2-7; TRBD1 or TRBD2 may be the D gene (5 bases each). The CDR3 runs 17 residues. The germline gives CDR1 SGHTA, CDR2 FQGTGA. V lost 1 base, J lost 6 bases, and 22 bases lay in between. DNA of the CDR3: TGTGCCAGCAGCTTAAGCGGTCGCGGTCGGGGCTCGGGCGAGCAGTACTTC. This encodes CASSLSGRGRGSGEQYF.

This clone was found many times. V is TRBV9 and J is TRBJ2-3; D tentatively fits TRBD1 or TRBD2 (5 bases each). The CDR3 runs 17 residues. Germline loops: CDR1 SGDLS, CDR2 YYNGEE. V was clipped by 4 bases and J by 4 bases, with 22 bases between them. CDR3 sequence (DNA): TGTGCCAGCAGCCCCCCAACCCGGGGACCGACCCCAGATACGCAGTATTTT. Translated: CASSPPTRGPTPDTQYF.

The chain employs TRBV5-1 and TRBJ2-3, with D maybe TRBD1 (5 bases). Germline V lookup: CDR1 SGHRS, CDR2 YFSETQ. Trimming left V 4 bases short and J 2 bases short, with 14 bases between. This CDR3 spans 15 amino acids. The DNA of the CDR3 is TGCGCCAGCAGCGTTCAGGGAAGGGACACAGATACGCAGTATTTT. This gives the protein CASSVQGRDTDTQYF.

This clone was detected only once. The chain uses TRBV28 and TRBJ1-5, with 8 positions matching TRBD1. CDR1 and CDR2 (germline): MDHEN, SYDVKM. This CDR3 region has 15 residues. Germline trimming cut 6 bases from V and 3 bases from J; bases unmatched to any gene: 7. The CDR3 nucleotides read TGTGCCAGCAGCGGGGGACAGGTCTACAATCAGCCCCAGCATTTT. Residues: CASSGGQVYNQPQHF.

The chain employs TRBV2 and TRBJ2-7, with D perhaps matching TRBD1 (5 bases). V lost 6 bases, J lost 2 bases, and 23 bases lay in between. CDR3 length: 17 amino acids. Germline V gene sequence: CDR1 SNHLY, CDR2 FYNNEI. In nucleotides, the CDR3 is TGTGCCAGCAGGCGGACACTTTCCCGATTGTCTACCTACGAGCAGTACTTC. Residues: CASRRTLSRLSTYEQYF.

The chain recombines TRBV5-1 with TRBJ1-3; D gene uncertain. The germline CDR1 and CDR2 sequences are SGHRS and YFSETQ. V was pared by 4 bases and J by 4 bases, with 6 bases between. The CDR3 is 12 amino acids. CDR3 in DNA: TGCGCCAGCAGCGGGGAGGGAAACACCATATATTTT. It yields the protein CASSGEGNTIYF.

The sample holds one count of this clone. The chain has TRBV9 and TRBJ2-1, with 10 positions matching TRBD2. Per germline, CDR1 SGDLS and CDR2 YYNGEE. After removal of 5 bases from V and 4 bases from J, the junction contained 15 bases not matched to a gene. There are 18 residues in the CDR3. CDR3: CASSYLNPTSGKYNEQFF. The CDR3 nucleotides are TGTGCCAGCAGTTACCTAAACCCCACTAGCGGGAAGTACAATGAGCAGTTCTTC.

This chain joins TRBV4-2 and TRBJ1-2; D is perhaps TRBD1 (6 bases). The CDR3 is 15 residues long. V was clipped by 1 base and J by 8 bases, with 17 bases between them. Germline loops: CDR1 LGHNA, CDR2 YNFKEQ. The CDR3 DNA follows: TGTGCCAGCAGCCAAGCGTCACAGGGAAGGGGAGGCTACACCTTC. Protein sequence: CASSQASQGRGGYTF.

The chain employs TRBV5-6 and TRBJ1-2; D gene uncertain. Germline assignment: CDR1 SGHDT and CDR2 YYEEEE. The ends were cut back, 3 bases at V and 1 base at J, with 10 bases in the middle. CDR3 length: 14 residues. The CDR3 sequence is CASSWTDFNYGYTF. CDR3 in DNA: TGTGCCAGCAGCTGGACTGACTTTAACTATGGCTACACCTTC.

This clone was seen a handful of times. The chain combines TRBV11-2 with TRBJ2-1; D is uncertain. Trimming stripped 4 bases from V and 0 bases from J, with 13 bases between. The CDR3 has 16 amino acids. Germline CDR1 reads SGHAT; CDR2 reads FQNNGV. The CDR3 spells CASSSWTASSYNEQFF. The CDR3 region has the DNA TGTGCCAGCAGCTCCTGGACGGCCAGCTCCTACAATGAGCAGTTCTTC.